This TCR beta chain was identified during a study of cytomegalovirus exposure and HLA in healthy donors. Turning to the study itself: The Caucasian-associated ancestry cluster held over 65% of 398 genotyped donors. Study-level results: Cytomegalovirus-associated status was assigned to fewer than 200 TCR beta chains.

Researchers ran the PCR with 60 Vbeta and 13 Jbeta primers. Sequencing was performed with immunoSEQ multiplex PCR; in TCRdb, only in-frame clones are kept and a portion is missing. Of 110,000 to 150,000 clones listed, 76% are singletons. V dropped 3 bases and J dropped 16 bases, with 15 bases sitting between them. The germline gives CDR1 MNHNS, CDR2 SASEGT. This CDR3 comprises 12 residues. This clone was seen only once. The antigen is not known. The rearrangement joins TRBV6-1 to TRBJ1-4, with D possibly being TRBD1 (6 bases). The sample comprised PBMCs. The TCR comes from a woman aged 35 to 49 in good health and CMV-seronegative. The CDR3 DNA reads TGTGCCAGCAGTGACGGGCAGGGGACCCGGTTTTTT. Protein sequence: CASSDGQGTRFF.